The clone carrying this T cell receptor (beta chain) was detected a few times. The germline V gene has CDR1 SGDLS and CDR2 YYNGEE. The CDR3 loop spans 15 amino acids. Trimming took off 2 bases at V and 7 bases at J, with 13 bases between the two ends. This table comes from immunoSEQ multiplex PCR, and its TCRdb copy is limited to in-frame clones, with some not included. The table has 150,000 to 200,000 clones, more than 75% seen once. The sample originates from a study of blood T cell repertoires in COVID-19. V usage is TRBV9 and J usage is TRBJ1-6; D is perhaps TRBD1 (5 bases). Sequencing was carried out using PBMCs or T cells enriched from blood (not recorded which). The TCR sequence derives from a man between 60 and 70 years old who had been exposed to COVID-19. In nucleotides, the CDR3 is TGTGCCAGCAGCGTTCTGGGGCCACCGAATTCACCCCTCCACTTT. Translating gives CASSVLGPPNSPLHF.